This T cell receptor beta chain was captured by sequencing in a study of shared clonotypes between healthy human individuals. Study observations and caveats: Expectations were that clonotype sharing among donors would be affected by sequencing depth.

A remark on this clone: Its matching antigen is unknown.

Those who donated, Caucasian adults without exception, all lived in Nashville, Tennessee. Deletions cut 4 bases from V and 3 bases from J, with 12 bases between. This CDR3 region has 14 residues. Per germline, CDR1 SGHTA and CDR2 FQGNSA. Sorted-subset replicate PCR reactions were performed with around 210 ng DNA, corresponding to roughly 30,000 T cell genomes. Authors' data handling: Junction-only immunoSEQ sequences carried no quality scores, so filtering differed. Sequenced by immunoSEQ multiplex PCR; TCRdb stores in-frame clones only, minus some. That table gives V, J and clone size, and the DNA gave D and trimming. The table records a few million clones, about 92% of them present only once.

The chain links TRBV7-2 to TRBJ2-5; a weak D match, TRBD1 (7 bases). The specimen sequenced was naive CD4+ T cells from PBMCs. The subset is: CD45RA+ positively selected. The TCR was taken from a man aged 18 to 35 in good health. Some clones in this sample may be carry-over from other donors' samples. The DNA of the CDR3 is TGTGCCAGCAGCTCCCTCAGGGGGGAAGAGACCCAGTACTTC. It encodes CASSSLRGEETQYF.